A single sample is the source of the 27 T cell receptor beta chains below, sequenced in a study of T cell clonotyping in hematopoietic cell transplantation. Produced via immunoSEQ multiplex PCR; TCRdb's table is partial and in-frame only. Counted here are 15,000 or so clones, approximately 80% occurring once; the ten biggest clones make up approximately 5%. Specimen: PBMCs, collected 100 days after allogeneic stem cell transplant. The receptors were sampled from a female patient in her thirties or forties who had an allogeneic stem cell transplant from a related donor, so T cells may come from the graft donor. Some clones in this sample may be carry-over from other donors' samples.

This chain joins TRBV7-9 and TRBJ1-2; 10 bases align to TRBD1. There are 16 residues in the CDR3. The junction had 4 bases not matched to a gene; V was cut back by 0 bases and J by 3 bases. The germline V gene has CDR1 SEHNR and CDR2 FQNEAQ (reference sequence). The CDR3 loop is CASSLAEGTGDYGYTF. The CDR3 bases are TGTGCCAGCAGCTTAGCGGAAGGGACAGGGGACTATGGCTACACCTTC.

This clone has more than one count but fewer than ten. This rearrangement joins TRBV15 to TRBJ2-7; TRBD1 matches at 8 bases. J was trimmed by 4 bases and V by 5 bases; bases with no gene match: 7. The germline gives CDR1 LNHNV, CDR2 YYDKDF (reference sequence). The CDR3 has 14 residues. CDR3: CATSEGQGAYEQYF. The CDR3 DNA is TGTGCCACCAGCGAAGGACAGGGTGCGTACGAGCAGTACTTC.

A single count supports this clone. The V and J genes are TRBV2 and TRBJ2-7; 9 positions agree with TRBD2. CDR1 is SNHLY, CDR2 FYNNEI, per germline. This CDR3 contains 15 residues. The V gene end was trimmed by 3 bases and the J gene end by 4 bases; junction bases not matched to a gene: 7. CDR3 in DNA: TGTGCCAGCAGTGAGGACCTAGCGGGACCATACGAGCAGTACTTC. This translates into CASSEDLAGPYEQYF. Filled out from reference TRBV2 and TRBJ2-7, the complete variable domain reads EPEVTQTPSHQVTQMGQEVILRCVPISNHLYFYWYRQILGQKVEFLVSFYNNEISEKSEIFDDQFSVERPDGSNFTLKIRSTKLEDSAMYFCASSEDLAGPYEQYFGPGTRLTVT.

CDR3 nucleotide sequence: TGTGCCAGCAGTGAAGCTGGCAGTGAGGGCTACGAGCAGTACTTC. As protein: CASSEAGSEGYEQYF. This chain joins TRBV6-1 and TRBJ2-7; D possibly corresponds to TRBD2 (5 bases). CDR1 and CDR2 from the germline V gene are MNHNS and SASEGT. This CDR3 contains 15 residues. Between the trimmed V and J ends, which lost 0 bases and 3 bases, there was a span of 12 bases.

The chain has TRBV5-6 and TRBJ2-7, with D perhaps matching TRBD1 or TRBD2 (5 bases each). Germline CDR1 is SGHDT and CDR2 is YYEEEE. Trimming pared 5 bases from V and 4 bases from J, leaving 13 bases between. The CDR3 loop spans 13 amino acids. The CDR3 loop reads CASSPGRSYEQYF. DNA of the CDR3: TGTGCCAGCAGTCCGGGACGGTCTTACGAGCAGTACTTC.

The chain is built from TRBV6-5 and TRBJ2-2; TRBD1 aligns across 8 bases. Germline CDR1 MNHEY, CDR2 SVGAGI. V trimming: 2 bases; J trimming: 4 bases; junction bases outside the gene matches: 6. The CDR3 contains 16 residues. CDR3 loop: CASSYPGGAGTGELFF. CDR3 DNA: TGTGCCAGCAGTTACCCAGGGGGCGCGGGCACCGGGGAGCTGTTTTTT.

The V call is TRBV5-6, the J call TRBJ2-1; perhaps TRBD2 as D (5 bases). The germline V gene encodes CDR1 SGHDT and CDR2 YYEEEE. This CDR3 spans 13 amino acids. Trimming cost V 4 bases and J 6 bases, with 11 bases left between them. CDR3 in DNA: TGTGCCAGCAGCCCGGAAACTAGCAATGAGCAGTTCTTC. It is translated as CASSPETSNEQFF.

The V and J genes are TRBV14 and TRBJ2-7, with 7 bases identical to TRBD2. This CDR3 comprises 14 residues. V shed 9 bases and J 2 bases; nucleotides not matched to a gene: 10. Germline V gene sequence: CDR1 SGHDN, CDR2 FVKESK. CDR3 coding DNA: TGTGCCAGAGGACCTGGGGGGGTTGCCTACGAGCAGTACTTC. It translates to CARGPGGVAYEQYF. Based on the CDR3 plus reference TRBV14 and TRBJ2-7, the full variable domain is EAGVTQFPSHSVIEKGQTVTLRCDPISGHDNLYWYRRVMGKEIKFLLHFVKESKQDESGMPNNRFLAERTGGTYSTLKVQPAELEDSGVYFCARGPGGVAYEQYFGPGTRLTVT.

The chain recombines TRBV19 with TRBJ1-5, with no clear D. CDR1 and CDR2 (germline): LNHDA, SQIVND (reference sequence). Trimming left V 8 bases short and J 1 base short, with 9 bases between. CDR3 size: 13 residues. CDR3 amino acids: CASATVSNQPQHF. The CDR3 coding sequence is TGTGCCAGTGCGACCGTGAGCAATCAGCCCCAGCATTTT.

This chain links TRBV9 with TRBJ2-3; D uncertain. There are 14 residues in the CDR3. Trimming took off 4 bases at V and 0 bases at J, with 9 bases between the two ends. Germline V CDR1 and CDR2: SGDLS, YYNGEE. CDR3: CASSPQTSTDTQYF. In nucleotides, the CDR3 is TGTGCCAGCAGCCCCCAGACAAGCACAGATACGCAGTATTTT.

CDR3 bases: TGTGCCAGCAGCTTATCCGAGGGGGATGAAAAACTGTTTTTT. Its protein product is CASSLSEGDEKLFF. This chain joins TRBV7-2 and TRBJ1-4; a possible D gene is TRBD1 (6 bases). The CDR3 spans 14 residues. The V gene's germline CDR1 is SGHTA and CDR2 FQGNSA. Trimming pared 2 bases from V and 6 bases from J, leaving 10 bases between.

V and J are TRBV10-3 and TRBJ1-5; 8 nucleotides line up with TRBD1. Germline trimming cut 11 bases from V and 0 bases from J; bases unmatched to any gene: 6. The CDR3 contains 14 residues. Germline CDR1 reads ENHRY; CDR2 reads SYGVKD. The CDR3 reads CAGGTGDSNQPQHF. The DNA for the CDR3 is TGTGCCGGCGGGACAGGAGATAGCAATCAGCCCCAGCATTTT.

The chain recombines TRBV19 with TRBJ2-3; D gene unclear. Looked up from germline, CDR1 is LNHDA and CDR2 is SQIVND (reference sequence). Trimming removed 4 bases from V and 2 bases from J, with 7 bases in between. The length of the CDR3 is 13 residues. CDR3 sequence: CASSRKDTDTQYF. The CDR3 DNA reads TGTGCCAGTAGTAGAAAGGACACAGATACGCAGTATTTT.

This chain uses TRBV6-6 with TRBJ2-3; 10 bases are a match to TRBD1. The CDR3 covers 14 residues. V was pared by 5 bases and J by 4 bases, with 3 bases of the junction left unmatched. Germline V gives CDR1 MNHNY, CDR2 SVGAGI (reference sequence). CDR3 nucleotides: TGTGCCAGCAGTGGACAGGGGGGGGCAGATACGCAGTATTTT. The encoded protein is CASSGQGGADTQYF.

This clone was observed once. Written as DNA, the CDR3 is TGTGCCAGTAGTATAGATTATTCCACCGGGGAGCTGTTTTTT. This translates into CASSIDYSTGELFF. V gene TRBV19 combines with J gene TRBJ2-2; D gene ambiguous. The ends were cut back, 0 bases at V and 4 bases at J, with 6 bases in the middle. From germline, CDR1 is LNHDA and CDR2 SQIVND (reference sequence). This CDR3 is built from 14 residues.

This clone was found a few times. The chain carries TRBV25-1 and TRBJ1-1; TRBD1 matches 9 bases. Unmatched junction bases numbered 6, after V lost 7 bases and J lost 6 bases. The germline V gene encodes CDR1 MGHDK and CDR2 SYGVNS. The CDR3 runs to 13 residues. The CDR3 sequence is CASTPGQGSEAFF. The CDR3 nucleotides are TGTGCCAGCACTCCGGGACAGGGCTCTGAAGCTTTCTTT.

This chain uses TRBV5-5 with TRBJ2-3; the D is unclear. CDR3 length equals 14 residues. Trimming removed 5 bases at V and 0 bases at J, with 10 bases between. The V gene's germline CDR1 is SGHKS and CDR2 YYEKEE (reference sequence). CDR3 amino acids: CASRFEASTDTQYF. The DNA of the CDR3 is TGTGCCAGCAGGTTCGAAGCAAGCACAGATACGCAGTATTTT.

The CDR3 bases are TGTGCCAGTAGTATGGGGGGATCCGGGACCCAGTACTTC. Residues: CASSMGGSGTQYF. The chain joins TRBV19 to TRBJ2-5; perhaps TRBD2 as D (6 bases). Trimming cost V 3 bases and J 7 bases, with 12 bases left between them. There are 13 residues in the CDR3. Germline V gene data show CDR1 as LNHDA and CDR2 as SQIVND (reference sequence).

V and J are TRBV19 and TRBJ2-1; D remains unclear. CDR1 and CDR2 from the germline V gene are LNHDA and SQIVND (reference sequence). Trimming shortened V by 8 bases and J by 2 bases, and 19 bases separated the two germline ends. The CDR3 is 16 amino acids. The CDR3, as DNA: TGTGCCAGTCGCAACCGGTTGGCCACACCCTACAATGAGCAGTTCTTC. Translation: CASRNRLATPYNEQFF.

The genes are TRBV30 and TRBJ2-5, with TRBD2 matching 8 bases. Trimming took 2 bases from V and 2 from J; bases not matched to a gene: 4. This CDR3 has 14 residues. Germline-derived CDR1 and CDR2 are GTSNPN and SVGIG (reference sequence). The CDR3 DNA reads TGTGCCTGGAGTCCAACTAGCGGACAAGAGACCCAGTACTTC. Amino acid sequence: CAWSPTSGQETQYF. The full variable domain, rest sourced from reference TRBV30 and TRBJ2-5, is SQTIHQWPATLVQPVGSPLSLECTVEGTSNPNLYWYRQAAGRGLQLLFYSVGIGQISSEVPQNLSASRPQDRQFILSSKKLLLSDSGFYLCAWSPTSGQETQYFGPGTRLLVL.

This chain joins TRBV5-1 and TRBJ1-4; no clear D. Looked up from germline, CDR1 is SGHRS and CDR2 is YFSETQ. The V and J ends lost 4 bases and 5 bases respectively, with 12 bases between them. This CDR3 is built from 14 residues. CDR3 amino acids: CASSAFRPNEKLFF. For the CDR3, the DNA is TGCGCCAGCAGCGCCTTTAGGCCCAATGAAAAACTGTTTTTT.

The J gene is TRBJ2-4, the V gene TRBV15, with a tentative D call TRBD1 (7 bases). Trimming pared 2 bases from V and 1 base from J, leaving 18 bases between. The CDR3 spans 18 residues. Germline CDR1 reads LNHNV; CDR2 reads YYDKDF (reference sequence). CDR3 amino acids: CATSRSGAGGIAKNIQYF. The CDR3 bases are TGTGCCACCAGCAGATCTGGGGCAGGGGGGATTGCCAAAAACATTCAGTACTTC.

This chain links TRBV28 with TRBJ1-2, with 7 nucleotides matching TRBD1. V dropped 5 bases and J dropped 4; count of bases not matched to a gene: 10. Germline-derived CDR1 and CDR2 are MDHEN and SYDVKM. The CDR3 totals 15 residues. CDR3 protein: CASSLPTGSGYGYTF. In DNA form, the CDR3 reads TGTGCCAGCAGTCTACCGACAGGGAGCGGCTATGGCTACACCTTC.

The rearrangement uses TRBV4-2 and TRBJ1-2, with 10 nucleotides matching TRBD1. The CDR3 spans 16 residues. Germline V gene data show CDR1 as LGHNA and CDR2 as YNFKEQ. V dropped 2 bases and J dropped 8; count of bases not matched to a gene: 11. This chain's CDR3 is CASSQYRRQGATGYTF. In nucleotides, the CDR3 is TGTGCCAGCAGCCAATACCGTCGACAGGGGGCGACGGGCTACACCTTC.

The chain recombines TRBV2 with TRBJ1-4, with unresolved D. The CDR3 sequence is 14 residues long. Trimming removed 6 bases at V and 4 bases at J, with 12 bases between. Germline CDR1 and CDR2: SNHLY and FYNNEI. The CDR3 region is CASRGREGNEKLFF. The DNA of the CDR3 is TGTGCCAGCAGAGGGAGGGAAGGTAATGAAAAACTGTTTTTT.

The V gene is TRBV27, the J gene TRBJ2-7; possibly TRBD2 for D (5 bases). This CDR3 is 14 amino acids long. Germline V gene sequence: CDR1 MNHEY, CDR2 SMNVEV (reference sequence). Trimming left V 3 bases short and J 2 bases short, with 11 bases between. The CDR3 bases are TGTGCCAGCAGTTTTCGGGGTCCCACCTACGAGCAGTACTTC. Translated: CASSFRGPTYEQYF.

This clone came up a few times. This sequence joins TRBV5-6 and TRBJ1-5, with D tentatively TRBD1 (6 bases). The CDR3 consists of 13 residues. Trimming took off 0 bases at V and 6 bases at J, with 7 bases between the two ends. Germline V gene data show CDR1 as SGHDT and CDR2 as YYEEEE. Here the CDR3 DNA reads TGTGCCAGCAGCTTGGACAGGGTTCAGCCCCAGCATTTT. It translates to CASSLDRVQPQHF.